This T cell receptor beta chain was identified during a study of blood T cell repertoires in COVID-19. Trimming took off 1 base at V and 4 bases at J, with 11 bases between the two ends. CDR3 size: 13 residues. CDR1 SQVTM and CDR2 ANQGSEA come from the germline V gene. Profiled with immunoSEQ multiplex PCR; TCRdb holds only in-frame clones, not every one. The sample yields 100,000 or so clones, about 90% seen once. This receptor was taken from a man in his fifties or sixties with acute or convalescent COVID-19. Sequencing was carried out using peripheral blood. The rearrangement uses TRBV29-1 and TRBJ2-7; tentatively, D is TRBD1 (5 bases). The CDR3 loop is CSVEVPTGYEQYF. In nucleotides, the CDR3 is TGCAGCGTTGAAGTCCCAACAGGATACGAGCAGTACTTC.